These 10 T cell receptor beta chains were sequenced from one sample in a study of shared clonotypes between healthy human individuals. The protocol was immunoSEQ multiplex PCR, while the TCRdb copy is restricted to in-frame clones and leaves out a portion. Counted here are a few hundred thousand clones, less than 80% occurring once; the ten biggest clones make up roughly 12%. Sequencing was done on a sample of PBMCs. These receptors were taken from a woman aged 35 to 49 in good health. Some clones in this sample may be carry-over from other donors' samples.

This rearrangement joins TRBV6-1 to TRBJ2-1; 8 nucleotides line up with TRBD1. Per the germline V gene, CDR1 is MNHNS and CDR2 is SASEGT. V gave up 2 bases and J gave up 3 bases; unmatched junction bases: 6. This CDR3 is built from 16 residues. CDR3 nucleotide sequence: TGTGCCAGCAGTGAAACCTTCGGACAGGGCTACAATGAGCAGTTCTTC. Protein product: CASSETFGQGYNEQFF.

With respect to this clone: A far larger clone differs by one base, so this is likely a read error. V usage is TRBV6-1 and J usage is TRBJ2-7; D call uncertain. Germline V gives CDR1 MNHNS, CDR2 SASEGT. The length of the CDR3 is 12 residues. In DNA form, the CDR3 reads TGTGCCGGCAGTGATTTGCCCTACGAGCAGTACTTC. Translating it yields CAGSDLPYEQYF.

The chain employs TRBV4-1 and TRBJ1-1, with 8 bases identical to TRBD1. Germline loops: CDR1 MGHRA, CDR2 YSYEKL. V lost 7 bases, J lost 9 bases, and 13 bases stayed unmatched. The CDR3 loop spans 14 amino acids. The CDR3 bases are TGCGCCAGCAAAGGACAGGATGGGGACAGGAAAGCTTTCTTT. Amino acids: CASKGQDGDRKAFF.

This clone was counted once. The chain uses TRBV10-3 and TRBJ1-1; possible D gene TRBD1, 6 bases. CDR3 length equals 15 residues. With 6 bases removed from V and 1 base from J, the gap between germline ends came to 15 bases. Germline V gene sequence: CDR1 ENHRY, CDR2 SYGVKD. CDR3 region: CAIRDWRDKNTEAFF. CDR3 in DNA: TGTGCCATCAGAGATTGGCGGGACAAGAACACTGAAGCTTTCTTT.

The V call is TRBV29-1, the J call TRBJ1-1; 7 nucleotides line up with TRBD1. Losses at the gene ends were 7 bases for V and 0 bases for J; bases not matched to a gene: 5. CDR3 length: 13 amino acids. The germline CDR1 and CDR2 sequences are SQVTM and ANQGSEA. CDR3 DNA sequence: TGCAGCGCACGTGGACAGGTGAACACTGAAGCTTTCTTT. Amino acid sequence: CSARGQVNTEAFF.

The CDR3 sequence is CASSLGQAAEQYF. Here the CDR3 DNA reads TGTGCCAGCAGCTTGGGACAGGCCGCCGAGCAGTACTTC. The V call is TRBV5-6, the J call TRBJ2-7, with D possibly being TRBD1 (6 bases). Deletions cut 0 bases from V and 6 bases from J, with 10 bases between. The CDR3 is 13 amino acids. Germline V gene lookup returns CDR1 SGHDT and CDR2 YYEEEE.

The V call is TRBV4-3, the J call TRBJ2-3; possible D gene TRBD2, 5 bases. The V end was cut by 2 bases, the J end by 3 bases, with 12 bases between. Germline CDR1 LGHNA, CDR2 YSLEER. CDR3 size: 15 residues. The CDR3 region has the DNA TGCGCCAGCAGCCAAAATATAGCGCTGACAGATACGCAGTATTTT. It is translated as CASSQNIALTDTQYF.

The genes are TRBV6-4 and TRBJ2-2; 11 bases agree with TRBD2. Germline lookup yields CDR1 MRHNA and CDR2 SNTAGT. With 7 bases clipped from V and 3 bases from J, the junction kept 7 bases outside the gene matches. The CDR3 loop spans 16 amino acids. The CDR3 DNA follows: TGTGCCAGCACCCCCGGGACTAGCGGCCACACCGGGGAGCTGTTTTTT. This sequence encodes CASTPGTSGHTGELFF.

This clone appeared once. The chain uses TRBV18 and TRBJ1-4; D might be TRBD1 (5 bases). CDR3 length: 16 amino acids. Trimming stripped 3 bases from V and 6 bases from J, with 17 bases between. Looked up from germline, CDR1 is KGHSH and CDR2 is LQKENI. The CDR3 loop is CASSPSSGREHEKLFF. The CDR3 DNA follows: TGTGCCAGCTCACCTTCCTCCGGCAGGGAGCATGAAAAACTGTTTTTT.

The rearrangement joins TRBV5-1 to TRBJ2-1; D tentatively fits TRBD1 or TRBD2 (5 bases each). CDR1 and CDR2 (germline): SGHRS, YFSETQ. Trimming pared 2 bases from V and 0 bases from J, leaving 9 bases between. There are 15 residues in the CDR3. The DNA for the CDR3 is TGCGCCAGCAGCTTTGGGGGAGTCTCCTACAATGAGCAGTTCTTC. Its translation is CASSFGGVSYNEQFF.